This note documents a single TCR beta chain sequence. Its antigen is undetermined. The CDR3 spans 15 residues. Germline lookup yields CDR1 SGDLS and CDR2 YYNGEE. V shed 4 bases, J shed 4 bases, and the junction held 6 bases outside the gene matches. This specimen comes from a study of blood T cells in healthy people across ages. Broader study findings: Diversity figures based on one million T cells were deemed too low.

At least 6.5 million PBMCs were isolated per sample. Per sample, at least 6 micrograms of total RNA were extracted. Alongside a J-beta primer mix, a sample-barcoded 5' primer served in a second PCR lasting roughly 6 to 12 cycles. Every sample returned 3 million or more CDR3-containing paired-end reads. TCRdb reanalysed the 5' RACE reads using MiXCR and keeps one entry per CDR3 protein. Seen here are roughly 500,000 distinct CDR3 sequences, roughly 29% observed once, and the top ten hold about 18%. The TCR originated in a woman aged 70-85 years in good health. Sequenced material: blood. The gene calls are TRBV9 and TRBJ2-2; 8 bases are shared with TRBD1. In DNA, the CDR3 is TGTGCCAGCAGCCCCCAGGGACAGGCCACCGGGGAGCTGTTTTTT. Translating gives CASSPQGQATGELFF.